The source of this T cell receptor (beta chain) is a study of PD-1 blockade in classical Hodgkin lymphoma (dated by TCRdb to the early 2020s). Broadly, across the study: Nivolumab dosing was 3 mg/kg intravenously every 2 weeks, continuing until either disease progression or unacceptable toxicity. The study used CyTOF and TCR beta sequencing to define a peripheral blood immune signature of response to PD-1 blockade in classical Hodgkin lymphoma. What the study reported, not specific to this receptor: A significant rise by C4D1 was seen in CD4+ but not CD8+ TCR diversity (p=0.0027 vs p=0.16), with the rise being most apparent in complete responders (p=0.02). The study covered only a single clinical trial cohort, and the causes of the repertoire differences, possibly disease activity or prior therapy, were still not defined. Baseline diversity similar to that of newly diagnosed patients was observed in trial patients achieving complete response, whereas significantly lower diversity was observed in partial responders and progressors. Patients starting nivolumab less than 1 year after ASCT had lower diversity and were excluded from later analyses to avoid confounding by immune reconstitution. Baseline TCR diversity was reported to be lower in newly diagnosed patients than in healthy donors and to be lower still in relapsed/refractory patients.

This specimen's time point label, per the study, means: cycle 1 day 1 (C1D1), immediately before nivolumab initiation. Relapse after autologous stem cell transplantation had occurred in all trial patients, and cohorts A, B and C were distinguished by prior brentuximab vedotin exposure. A Miltenyi CD4+ T cell isolation kit was used for magnetic negative selection to purify CD4+ T cells from thawed PBMCs. The trial cohort included roughly 60 patients with relapsed/refractory classical Hodgkin lymphoma, and each patient had a best overall response of complete response, partial response or progressive disease. In the multi-cohort phase II CheckMate 205 trial, trial patients received single-agent nivolumab. An independent review committee assessed best overall response by applying the 2007 International Working Group response criteria. Trial PBMCs were obtained immediately prior to nivolumab initiation (C1D1) and on therapy at cycle 2 day 1 and cycle 4 day 1. Peripheral blood was collected in 8 mL Vacutainer Cell Preparation Tubes, from which PBMCs were isolated by centrifugation and then cryopreserved. Purified CD4+ and CD8+ fractions were prepared only for cases in which an additional PBMC sample was available. On LS columns in a quadroMACS separator, the magnetically labelled cells were depleted, and the flow-through was collected as the purified fraction.

Notes on this clone: No antigen is known for it. Base qualities are missing; no much larger clone stands one base away.

The Qiagen DNeasy kit was used to extract genomic DNA from unsorted PBMCs and from the negatively selected CD4+ and CD8+ fractions. Using primers that anneal to V and J segments, immunoSEQ multiplex PCR amplified the TCR beta CDR3 regions. Amplification bias was minimized using a synthetic immune receptor repertoire, and residual bias was removed computationally after sequencing. In the original analysis: Custom Python scripts were used to quantify repertoire diversity as the Shannon entropy index. Unsorted, CD4+ and CD8+ repertoires were examined separately, except in combined analyses, for which CD4+ and CD8+ sequences were merged in silico. A clone was considered expanded if an increase in frequency of at least 2-fold after treatment relative to C1D1 was found, and a pseudocount of 0.5 was applied to clones undetected at baseline. Clones with 0 or 1 copy at C1D1 were classified as singleton clones, and clones with 2 or more copies were classified as non-singleton clones. Clones expanded in unsorted samples were assigned a CD4+, CD8+ or unknown annotation through matching of protein sequences in sorted samples from the same patient. Wilcoxon tests on paired samples were used to test changes in diversity from C1D1 to C4D1. As stored in TCRdb, this immuneACCESS dataset retains in-frame rearrangements with V and J assigned. A fraction of the clones does not appear; measured against another copy, unresolved V genes explain less than half of the discrepancy, and the remainder lacks a known reason. That table supplies the V and J calls and clone size; D and trimming were determined from the DNA. The sample table shows 27,000 or so clones, and roughly 80% are seen once. The ten top clones hold less than 2.5% of the sample.

Sequenced here: CD4+ T cells from blood, sampled at baseline. This receptor was identified in a human donor with classical Hodgkin lymphoma.

The CDR3 sequence is CASSQDLPDSPLHF. The DNA is as follows: TGCGCCAGCAGCCAAGATCTCCCAGATTCACCCCTCCACTTT. The rearranged chain carries TRBV4-3 and TRBJ1-6, with the D gene too uncertain to name. From cysteine to phenylalanine, the CDR3 is 14 amino acids long. Only the CDR3 portion is preserved as DNA: 42 bases, with reading frame beginning at the first base. The germline V gene provides CDR1 LGHNA and CDR2 YSLEER. V is clipped by 0 bases and J by 8 bases, and the sequence between their germline boundaries is 8 bases long.